This TCR beta chain originates from a study of blood T cell repertoires in COVID-19. Study background: Nucleic acid was either cDNA or gDNA, and it came from T cells, B-cell-depleted T cells, or PBMCs.

Recovered status applied to Cohort 3 donors who had two consecutive negative PCRs. It also applied to those with clearance or with symptom resolution. TCRdb's table, derived via immunoSEQ multiplex PCR, lists solely in-frame clones and lacks some. The sample lists 300,000 to 450,000 clones; over 75% were seen once. V was pared by 5 bases and J by 3 bases, with 9 bases between. CDR1 SEHNR and CDR2 FQNEAQ come from the germline V gene (reference sequence). CDR3 length equals 13 residues. The TCR sequence derives from a man aged 18 to 29 who had recovered from COVID-19. The genes are TRBV7-9 and TRBJ2-3; D is undetermined. Sequenced input: PBMCs or T cells enriched from blood (not recorded which). CDR3 sequence reads: CASSRARTDTQYF. The CDR3, as DNA: TGTGCCAGCAGCCGAGCGCGAACAGATACGCAGTATTTT.